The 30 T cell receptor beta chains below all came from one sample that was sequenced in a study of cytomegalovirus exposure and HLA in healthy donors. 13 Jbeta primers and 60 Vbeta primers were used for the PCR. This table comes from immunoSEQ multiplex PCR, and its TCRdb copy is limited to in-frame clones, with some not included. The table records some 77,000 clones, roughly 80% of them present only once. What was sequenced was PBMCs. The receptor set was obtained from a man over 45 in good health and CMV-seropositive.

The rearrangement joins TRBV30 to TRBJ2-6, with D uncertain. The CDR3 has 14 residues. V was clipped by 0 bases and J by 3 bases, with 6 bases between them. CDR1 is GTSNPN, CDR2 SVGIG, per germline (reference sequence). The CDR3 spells CAWSVQVGANVLTF. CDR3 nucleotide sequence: TGTGCCTGGAGTGTTCAGGTTGGGGCCAACGTCCTGACTTTC.

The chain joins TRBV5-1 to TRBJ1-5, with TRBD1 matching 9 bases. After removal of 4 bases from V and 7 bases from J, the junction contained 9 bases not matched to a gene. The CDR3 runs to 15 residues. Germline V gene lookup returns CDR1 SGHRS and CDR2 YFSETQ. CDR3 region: CASSPGTGNLQPQHF. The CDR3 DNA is TGCGCCAGCAGCCCTGGGACAGGGAATTTACAGCCCCAGCATTTT.

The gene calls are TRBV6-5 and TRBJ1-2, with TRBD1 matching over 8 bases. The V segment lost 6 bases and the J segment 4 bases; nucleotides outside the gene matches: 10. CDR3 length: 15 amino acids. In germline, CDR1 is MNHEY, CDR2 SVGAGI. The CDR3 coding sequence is TGTGCCAGCAGGGGAACAGGGGGAGGGGGCTATGGCTACACCTTC. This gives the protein CASRGTGGGGYGYTF.

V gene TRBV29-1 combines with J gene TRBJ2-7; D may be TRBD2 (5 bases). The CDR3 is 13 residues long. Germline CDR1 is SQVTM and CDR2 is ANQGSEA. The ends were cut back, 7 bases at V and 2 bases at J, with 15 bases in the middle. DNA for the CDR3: TGCAGCGCCCCGGGTCGGGGTACCTACGAGCAGTACTTC. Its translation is CSAPGRGTYEQYF.

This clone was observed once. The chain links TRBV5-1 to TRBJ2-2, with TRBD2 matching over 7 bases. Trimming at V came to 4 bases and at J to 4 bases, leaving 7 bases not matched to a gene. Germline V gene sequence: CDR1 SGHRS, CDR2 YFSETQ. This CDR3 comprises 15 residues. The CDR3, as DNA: TGCGCCAGCAGCCTAACGGGGGGATTCACCGGGGAGCTGTTTTTT. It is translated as CASSLTGGFTGELFF.

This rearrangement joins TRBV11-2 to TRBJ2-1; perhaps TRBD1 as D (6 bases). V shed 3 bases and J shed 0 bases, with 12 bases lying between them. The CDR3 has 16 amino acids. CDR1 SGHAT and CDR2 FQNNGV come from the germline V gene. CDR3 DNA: TGTGCCAGCAGCTTTACATCGACAGGCTCCTACAATGAGCAGTTCTTC. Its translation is CASSFTSTGSYNEQFF.

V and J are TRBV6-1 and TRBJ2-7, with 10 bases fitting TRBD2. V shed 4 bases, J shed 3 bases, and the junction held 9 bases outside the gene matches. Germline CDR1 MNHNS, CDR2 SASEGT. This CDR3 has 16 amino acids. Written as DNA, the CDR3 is TGTGCCAGCAGTGGGGCTAGCGGGAGCGGGGTCTACGAGCAGTACTTC. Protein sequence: CASSGASGSGVYEQYF.

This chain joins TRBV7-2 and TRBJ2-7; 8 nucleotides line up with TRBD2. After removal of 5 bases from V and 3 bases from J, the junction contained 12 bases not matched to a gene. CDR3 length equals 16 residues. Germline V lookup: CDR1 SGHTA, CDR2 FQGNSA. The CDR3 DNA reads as TGTGCCAGCAGCAATGGGTTAGCGGGAAGGGTCTACGAGCAGTACTTC. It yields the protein CASSNGLAGRVYEQYF.

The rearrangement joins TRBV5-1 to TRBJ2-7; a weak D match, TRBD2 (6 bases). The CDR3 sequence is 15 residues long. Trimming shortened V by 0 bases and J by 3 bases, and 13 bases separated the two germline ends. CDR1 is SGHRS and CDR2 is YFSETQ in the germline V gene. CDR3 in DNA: TGCGCCAGCAGCTTGGATAGCGGTGGAGACTACGAGCAGTACTTC. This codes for CASSLDSGGDYEQYF.

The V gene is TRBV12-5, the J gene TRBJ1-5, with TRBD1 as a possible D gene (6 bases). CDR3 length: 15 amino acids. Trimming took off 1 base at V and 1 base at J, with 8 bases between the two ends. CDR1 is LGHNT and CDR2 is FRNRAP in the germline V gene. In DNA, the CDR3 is TGTGCTAGTGGTTTGGACGGACAGAGCAATCAGCCCCAGCATTTT. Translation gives CASGLDGQSNQPQHF.

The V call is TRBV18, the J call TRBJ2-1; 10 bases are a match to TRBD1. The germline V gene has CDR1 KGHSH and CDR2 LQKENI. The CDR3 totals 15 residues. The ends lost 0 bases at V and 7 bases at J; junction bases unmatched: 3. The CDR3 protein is CASSPPGTGENEQFF. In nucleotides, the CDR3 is TGTGCCAGCTCACCACCCGGGACAGGGGAAAATGAGCAGTTCTTC.

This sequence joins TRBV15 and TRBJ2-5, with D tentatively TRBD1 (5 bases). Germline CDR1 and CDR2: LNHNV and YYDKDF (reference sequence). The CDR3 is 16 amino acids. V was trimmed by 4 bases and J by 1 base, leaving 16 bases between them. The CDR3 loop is CATSTTPGRRQETQYF. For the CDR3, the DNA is TGTGCCACCAGCACTACTCCAGGGCGTCGCCAAGAGACCCAGTACTTC.

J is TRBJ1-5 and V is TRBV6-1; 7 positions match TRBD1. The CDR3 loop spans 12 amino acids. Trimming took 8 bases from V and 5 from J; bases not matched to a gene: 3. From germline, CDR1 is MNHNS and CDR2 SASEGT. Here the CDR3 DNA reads TGTGCCAGCGGGGGACAGTATCAGCCCCAGCATTTT. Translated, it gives CASGGQYQPQHF.

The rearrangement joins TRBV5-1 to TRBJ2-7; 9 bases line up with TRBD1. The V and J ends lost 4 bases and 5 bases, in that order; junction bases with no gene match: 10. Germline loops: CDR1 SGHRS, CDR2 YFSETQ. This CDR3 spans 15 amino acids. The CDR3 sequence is CASSPPGQGIHEQYF. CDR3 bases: TGCGCCAGCAGCCCCCCGGGACAGGGCATCCACGAGCAGTACTTC.

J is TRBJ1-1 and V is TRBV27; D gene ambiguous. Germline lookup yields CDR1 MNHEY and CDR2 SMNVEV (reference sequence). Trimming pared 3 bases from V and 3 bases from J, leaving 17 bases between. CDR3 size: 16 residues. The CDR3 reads CASSFLRPPVHTEAFF. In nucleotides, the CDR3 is TGTGCCAGCAGTTTTCTCCGCCCCCCAGTCCACACTGAAGCTTTCTTT.

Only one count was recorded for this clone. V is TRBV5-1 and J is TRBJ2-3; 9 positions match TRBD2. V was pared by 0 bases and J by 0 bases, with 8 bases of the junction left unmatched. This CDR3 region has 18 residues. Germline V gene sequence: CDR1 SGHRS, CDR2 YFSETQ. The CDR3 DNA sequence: TGCGCCAGCAGCTTGGGAGTAGCGGGAGACCCTAGCACAGATACGCAGTATTTT. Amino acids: CASSLGVAGDPSTDTQYF. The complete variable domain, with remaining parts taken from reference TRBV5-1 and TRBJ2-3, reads KAGVTQTPRYLIKTRGQQVTLSCSPISGHRSVSWYQQTPGQGLQFLFEYFSETQRNKGNFPGRFSGRQFSNSRSEMNVSTLELGDSALYLCASSLGVAGDPSTDTQYFGPGTRLTVL.

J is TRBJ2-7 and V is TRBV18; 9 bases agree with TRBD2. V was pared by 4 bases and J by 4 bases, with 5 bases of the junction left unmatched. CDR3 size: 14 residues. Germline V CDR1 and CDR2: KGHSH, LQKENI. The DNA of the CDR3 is TGTGCCAGCTCACTAGGGCTAGCGGGATACGAGCAGTACTTC. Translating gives CASSLGLAGYEQYF.

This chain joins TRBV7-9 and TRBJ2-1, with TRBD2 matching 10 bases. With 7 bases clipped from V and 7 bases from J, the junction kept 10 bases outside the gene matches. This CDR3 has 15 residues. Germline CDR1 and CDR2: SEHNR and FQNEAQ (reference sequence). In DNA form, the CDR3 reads TGTGCCAGCAATGTCCCGCTAGCGGGAGTGAATGAGCAGTTCTTC. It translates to CASNVPLAGVNEQFF.

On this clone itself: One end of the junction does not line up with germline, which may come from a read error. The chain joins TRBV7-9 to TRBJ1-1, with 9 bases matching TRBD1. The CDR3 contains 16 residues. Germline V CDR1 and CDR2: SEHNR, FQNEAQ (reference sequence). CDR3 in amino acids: CSSSEIEGQGNTEAFF. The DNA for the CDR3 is TGTTCCAGCAGCGAAATCGAGGGACAGGGGAACACTGAAGCTTTCTTT.

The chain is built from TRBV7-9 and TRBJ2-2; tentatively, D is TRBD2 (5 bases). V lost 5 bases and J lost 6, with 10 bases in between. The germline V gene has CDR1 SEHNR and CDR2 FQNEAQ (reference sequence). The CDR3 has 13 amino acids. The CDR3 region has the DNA TGTGCCAGCAGCCAAACTAGTCCCGGGGAGCTGTTTTTT. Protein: CASSQTSPGELFF.

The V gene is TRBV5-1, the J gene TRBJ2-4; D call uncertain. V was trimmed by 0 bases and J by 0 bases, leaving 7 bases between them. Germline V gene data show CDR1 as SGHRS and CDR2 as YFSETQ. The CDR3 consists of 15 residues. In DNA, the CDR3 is TGCGCCAGCAGCTTGGAGGCAGGAGCCAAAAACATTCAGTACTTC. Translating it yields CASSLEAGAKNIQYF.

CDR3: CASSVGLVGDEKLFF. CDR3 bases: TGTGCCAGCAGCGTAGGATTGGTAGGGGATGAAAAACTGTTTTTT. V gene TRBV9 combines with J gene TRBJ1-4, with D perhaps TRBD1 (5 bases). The germline V gene has CDR1 SGDLS and CDR2 YYNGEE. Trimming took 0 bases from V and 6 from J, leaving 12 bases between them. The CDR3 consists of 15 residues.

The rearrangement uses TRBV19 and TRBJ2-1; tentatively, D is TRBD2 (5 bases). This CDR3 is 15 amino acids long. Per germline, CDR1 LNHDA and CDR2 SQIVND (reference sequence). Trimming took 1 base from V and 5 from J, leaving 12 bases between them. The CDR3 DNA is TGTGCCAGTAGTATAGTACGACTACCTAACAATGAGCAGTTCTTC. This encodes CASSIVRLPNNEQFF.

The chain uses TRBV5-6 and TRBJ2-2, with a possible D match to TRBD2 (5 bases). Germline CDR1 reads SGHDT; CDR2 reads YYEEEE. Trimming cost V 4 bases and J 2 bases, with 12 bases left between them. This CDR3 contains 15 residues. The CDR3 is CASSNPLVNTGELFF. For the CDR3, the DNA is TGTGCCAGCAGCAACCCACTAGTAAACACCGGGGAGCTGTTTTTT. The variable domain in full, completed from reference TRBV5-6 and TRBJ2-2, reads DAGVTQSPTHLIKTRGQQVTLRCSPKSGHDTVSWYQQALGQGPQFIFQYYEEEERQRGNFPDRFSGHQFPNYSSELNVNALLLGDSALYLCASSNPLVNTGELFFGEGSRLTVL.

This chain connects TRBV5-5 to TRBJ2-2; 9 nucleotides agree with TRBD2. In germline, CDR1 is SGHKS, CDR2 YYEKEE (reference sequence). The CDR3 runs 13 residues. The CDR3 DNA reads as TGTGCTAGCGGGAGCTTGTTCGTCGGGGAGCTGTTTTTT. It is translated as CASGSLFVGELFF.

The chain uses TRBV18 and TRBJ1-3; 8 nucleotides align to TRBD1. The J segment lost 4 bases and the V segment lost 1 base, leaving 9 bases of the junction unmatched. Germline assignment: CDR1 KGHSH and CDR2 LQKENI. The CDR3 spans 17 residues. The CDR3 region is CASSPRGQGVFGNTIYF. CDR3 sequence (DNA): TGTGCCAGCTCACCACGCGGACAGGGCGTCTTCGGAAACACCATATATTTT.

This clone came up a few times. DNA for the CDR3: TGTGCCAGCAGTGCCGGAGCGGGAGGCTACGAGCAGTACTTC. Amino acid sequence: CASSAGAGGYEQYF. The chain carries TRBV2 and TRBJ2-7; TRBD2 aligns across 9 bases. The germline gives CDR1 SNHLY, CDR2 FYNNEI. V lost 4 bases, J lost 3 bases, and 4 bases stayed unmatched. The CDR3 consists of 14 residues.

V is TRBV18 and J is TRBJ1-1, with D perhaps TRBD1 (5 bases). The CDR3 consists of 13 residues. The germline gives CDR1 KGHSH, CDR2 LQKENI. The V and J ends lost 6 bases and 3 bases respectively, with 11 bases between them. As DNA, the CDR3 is TGTGCCAGCTCCCTCAGGGAAGACACTGAAGCTTTCTTT. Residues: CASSLREDTEAFF.

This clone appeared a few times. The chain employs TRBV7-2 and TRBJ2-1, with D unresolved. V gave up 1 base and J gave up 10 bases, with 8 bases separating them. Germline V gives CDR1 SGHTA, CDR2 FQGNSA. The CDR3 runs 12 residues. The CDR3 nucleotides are TGTGCCAGCAGCTTAGGATGGAGCGAGCAGTTCTTC. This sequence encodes CASSLGWSEQFF.

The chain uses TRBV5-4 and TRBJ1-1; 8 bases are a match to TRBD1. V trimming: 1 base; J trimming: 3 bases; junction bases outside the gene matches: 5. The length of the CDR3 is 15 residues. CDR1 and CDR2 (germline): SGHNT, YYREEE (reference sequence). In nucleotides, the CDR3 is TGTGCCAGCAGCTTGCAACAGGGGGGCGACACTGAAGCTTTCTTT. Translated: CASSLQQGGDTEAFF.